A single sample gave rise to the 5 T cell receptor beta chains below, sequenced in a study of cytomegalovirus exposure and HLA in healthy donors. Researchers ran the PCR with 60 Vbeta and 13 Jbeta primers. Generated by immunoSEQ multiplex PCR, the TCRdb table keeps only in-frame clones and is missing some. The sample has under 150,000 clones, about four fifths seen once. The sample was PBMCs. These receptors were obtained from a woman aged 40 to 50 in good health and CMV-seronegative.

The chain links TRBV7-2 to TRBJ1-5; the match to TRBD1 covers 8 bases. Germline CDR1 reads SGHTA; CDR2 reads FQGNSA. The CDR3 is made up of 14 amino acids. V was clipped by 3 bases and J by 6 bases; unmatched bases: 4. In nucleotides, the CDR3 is TGTGCCAGCAGCTTCCGACAGGGGAGTCAGCCCCAGCATTTT. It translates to CASSFRQGSQPQHF. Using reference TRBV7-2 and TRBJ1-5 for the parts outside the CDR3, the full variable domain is GAGVSQSPSNKVTEKGKDVELRCDPISGHTALYWYRQSLGQGLEFLIYFQGNSAPDKSGLPSDRFSAERTGGSVSTLTIQRTQQEDSAVYLCASSFRQGSQPQHFGDGTRLSIL.

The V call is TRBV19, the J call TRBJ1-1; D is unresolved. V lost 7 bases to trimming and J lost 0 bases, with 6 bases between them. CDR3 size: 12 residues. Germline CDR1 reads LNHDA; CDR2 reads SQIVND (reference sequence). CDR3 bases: TGTGCCAGTACGGGGATGAACACTGAAGCTTTCTTT. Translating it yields CASTGMNTEAFF. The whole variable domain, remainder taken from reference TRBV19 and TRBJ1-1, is DGGITQSPKYLFRKEGQNVTLSCEQNLNHDAMYWYRQDPGQGLRLIYYSQIVNDFQKGDIAEGYSVSREKKESFPLTVTSAQKNPTAFYLCASTGMNTEAFFGQGTRLTVV.

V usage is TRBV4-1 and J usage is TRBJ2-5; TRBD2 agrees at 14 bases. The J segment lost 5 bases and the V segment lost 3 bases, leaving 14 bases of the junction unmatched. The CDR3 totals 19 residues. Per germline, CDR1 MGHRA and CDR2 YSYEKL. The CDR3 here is CASSHHGGLAGDKLETQYF. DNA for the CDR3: TGCGCCAGCAGCCATCACGGGGGACTAGCGGGGGACAAACTCGAGACCCAGTACTTC.

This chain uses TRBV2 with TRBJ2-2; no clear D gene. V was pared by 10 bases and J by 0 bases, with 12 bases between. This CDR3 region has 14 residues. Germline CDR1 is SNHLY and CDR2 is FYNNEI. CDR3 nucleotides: TGTGCCACCCTACTTAGTCCGAACACCGGGGAGCTGTTTTTT. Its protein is CATLLSPNTGELFF.

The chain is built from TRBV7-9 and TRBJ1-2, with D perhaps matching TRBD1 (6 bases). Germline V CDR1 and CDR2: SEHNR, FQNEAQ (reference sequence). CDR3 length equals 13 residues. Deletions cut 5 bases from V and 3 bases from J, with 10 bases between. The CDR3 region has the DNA TGTGCCAGCAGCCTGGACAGAGACTATGGCTACACCTTC. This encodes CASSLDRDYGYTF.